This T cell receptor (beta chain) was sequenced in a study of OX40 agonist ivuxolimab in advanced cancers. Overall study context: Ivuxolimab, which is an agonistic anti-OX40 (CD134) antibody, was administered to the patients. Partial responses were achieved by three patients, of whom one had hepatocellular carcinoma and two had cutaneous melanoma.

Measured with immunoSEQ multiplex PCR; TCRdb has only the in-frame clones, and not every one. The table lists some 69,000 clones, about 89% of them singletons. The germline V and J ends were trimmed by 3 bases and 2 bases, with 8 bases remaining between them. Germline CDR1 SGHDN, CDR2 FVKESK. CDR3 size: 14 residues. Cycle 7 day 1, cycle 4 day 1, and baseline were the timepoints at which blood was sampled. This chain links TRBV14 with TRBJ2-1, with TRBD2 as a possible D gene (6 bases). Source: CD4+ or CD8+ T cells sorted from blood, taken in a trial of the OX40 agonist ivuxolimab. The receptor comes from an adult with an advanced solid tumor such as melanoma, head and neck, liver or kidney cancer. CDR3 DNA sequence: TGTGCCAGCAGCCAGCGGGACGCCTACAATGAGCAGTTCTTC. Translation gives CASSQRDAYNEQFF.